This TCR beta chain appears in the sequencing data of a study of CD8+ T cells in alopecia areata. Findings and caveats of the study: Across lesional scalp, and particularly alopecia totalis/universalis, clonality surpassed that of normal scalp. Normal-skin resident alphabeta T cells also appear among scalp sample sequences.

Remarks on this clone: The antigen remains undetermined.

The CDR3 consists of 14 residues. The V end was cut by 4 bases, the J end by 4 bases, with 13 bases between. The V gene's germline CDR1 is SQVTM and CDR2 ANQGSEA. As the sequencing template, cDNA was produced by extracting RNA and reverse transcribing it. Profiling relied on immunoSEQ multiplex PCR, and the TCRdb table lists in-frame clones only, not all of them. Of 150,000 or so clones in the sample, over 45% were seen once. This TCR was sampled from a human donor with alopecia areata. The chain is built from TRBV29-1 and TRBJ1-4, with D possibly being TRBD1 (5 bases). Specimen: CD4+ T cells sorted from blood. CDR3 protein: CSVAAGAINEKLFF. DNA of the CDR3: TGCAGCGTTGCCGCCGGGGCGATTAATGAAAAACTGTTTTTT. Full variable domain (remainder filled in from reference TRBV29-1 and TRBJ1-4): SAVISQKPSRDICQRGTSLTIQCQVDSQVTMMFWYRQQPGQSLTLIATANQGSEATYESGFVIDKFPISRPNLTFSTLTVSNMSPEDSSIYLCSVAAGAINEKLFFGSGTQLSVL.